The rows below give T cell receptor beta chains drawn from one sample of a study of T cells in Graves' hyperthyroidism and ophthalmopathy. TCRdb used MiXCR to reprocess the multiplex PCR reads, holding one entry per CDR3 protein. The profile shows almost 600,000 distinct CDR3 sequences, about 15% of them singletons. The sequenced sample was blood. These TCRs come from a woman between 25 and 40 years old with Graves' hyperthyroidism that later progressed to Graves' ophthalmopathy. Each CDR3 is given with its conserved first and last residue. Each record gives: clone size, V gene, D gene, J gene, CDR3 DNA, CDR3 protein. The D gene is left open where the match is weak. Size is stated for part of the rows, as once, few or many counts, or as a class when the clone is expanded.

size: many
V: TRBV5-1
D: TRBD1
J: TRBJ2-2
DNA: TGCGCCAGCAGCTCCGGGACAGGGGGCTTAATCGGGGAGCTGTTTTTT
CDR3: CASSSGTGGLIGELFF

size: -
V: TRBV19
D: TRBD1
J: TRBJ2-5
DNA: TGTGCCAGTAGTATAAACAGGGGGCAAGAGACCCAGTACTTC
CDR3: CASSINRGQETQYF

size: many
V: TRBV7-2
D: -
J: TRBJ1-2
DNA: TGTGCCAGCAGCTCTCCGGGACGGTTTATTTATGGCTACACCTTC
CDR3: CASSSPGRFIYGYTF

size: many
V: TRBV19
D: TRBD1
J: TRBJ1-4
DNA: TGTGCCAGTAGTTCCCGGCGGACAGGAACACGTGGTGGTGAAAAACTGTTTTTT
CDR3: CASSSRRTGTRGGEKLFF

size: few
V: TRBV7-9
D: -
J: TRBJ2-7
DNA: TGTGCCAGCGGCGGCGAACTGAACTCCTACGAGCAGTACTTC
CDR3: CASGGELNSYEQYF

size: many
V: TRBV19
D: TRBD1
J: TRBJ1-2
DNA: TGTGCCAGTACCAAAGGGACAGGGTTTCAATCCTACTATGGCTACACCTTC
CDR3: CASTKGTGFQSYYGYTF

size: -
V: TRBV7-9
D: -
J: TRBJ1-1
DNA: TGTGCCAGCAGCTTATTTGGTATAAACACTGAAGCTTTCTTT
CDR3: CASSLFGINTEAFF

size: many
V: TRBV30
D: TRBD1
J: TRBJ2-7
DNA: TGTGCCTGGAGTGGGACAGGGAAGACCTACGAGCAGTACTTC
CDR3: CAWSGTGKTYEQYF

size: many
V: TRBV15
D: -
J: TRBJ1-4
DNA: TGTGCCACCAATCCGGGACCAACTAATGAAAAACTGTTTTTT
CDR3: CATNPGPTNEKLFF

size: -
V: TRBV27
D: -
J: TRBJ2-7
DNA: TGTGCCAGCAGCCCGGGGCCAGGAACTTCCTACGAGCAGTACTTC
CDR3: CASSPGPGTSYEQYF

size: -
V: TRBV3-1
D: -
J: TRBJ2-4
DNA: TGTGCCAGCAGCCAAGCACCCAGTAAAAACATTCAGTACTTC
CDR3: CASSQAPSKNIQYF

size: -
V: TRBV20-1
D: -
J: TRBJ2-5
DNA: TGCAGTGCTAGATTGACAGGACGGGAGACCCAGTACTTC
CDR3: CSARLTGRETQYF

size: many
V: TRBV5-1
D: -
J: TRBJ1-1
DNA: TGCGCCAGCAGCGATCAGGAGAACACTGAAGCTTTCTTT
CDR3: CASSDQENTEAFF

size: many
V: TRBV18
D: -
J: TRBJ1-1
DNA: TGTGCCAGCTCACCACCGGGCAGGGAAAACACTGAAGCTTTCTTT
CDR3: CASSPPGRENTEAFF

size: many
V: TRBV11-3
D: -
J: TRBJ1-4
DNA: TGTGCCAGCAGCTTAACACAGGGTGGAGAAAAACTGTTTTTT
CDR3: CASSLTQGGEKLFF

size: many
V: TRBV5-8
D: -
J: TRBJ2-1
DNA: TGTGCCAGCAGCTTGGACAGCCTTAATGAGCAGTTCTTC
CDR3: CASSLDSLNEQFF

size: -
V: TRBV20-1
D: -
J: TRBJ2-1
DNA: TGCAGTGCTAGAGAGAATAAGATGGTGAATGAGCAGTTCTTC
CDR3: CSARENKMVNEQFF